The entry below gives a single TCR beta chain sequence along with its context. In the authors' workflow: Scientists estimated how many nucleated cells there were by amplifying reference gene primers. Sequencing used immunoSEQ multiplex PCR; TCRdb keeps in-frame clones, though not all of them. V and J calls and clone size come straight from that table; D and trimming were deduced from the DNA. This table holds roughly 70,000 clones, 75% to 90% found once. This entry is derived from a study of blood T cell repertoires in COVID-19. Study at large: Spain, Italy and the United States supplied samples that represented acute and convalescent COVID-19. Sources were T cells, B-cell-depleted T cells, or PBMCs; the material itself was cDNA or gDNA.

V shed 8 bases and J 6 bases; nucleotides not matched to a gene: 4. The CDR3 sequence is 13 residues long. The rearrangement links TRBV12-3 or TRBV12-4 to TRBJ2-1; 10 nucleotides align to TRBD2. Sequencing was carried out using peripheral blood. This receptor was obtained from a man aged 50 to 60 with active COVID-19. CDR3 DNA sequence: TGTGCCAGCCGGACTAGCGGTAGCAATGAGCAGTTCTTC. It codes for CASRTSGSNEQFF.